Listed below are T cell receptor beta chains from one sample, sequenced in a study of neurological immune-mediated disorders. TCRdb fed the 5' RACE reads into MiXCR, producing one record per CDR3 protein. The sample lists 50,000 or so distinct CDR3 sequences, approximately 10% occurring once. Sequencing was performed on PBMCs. All receptors derive from a man in his 60s in good health. The CDR3 runs from the conserved cysteine through the conserved F or W. D genes are given only for firm matches. Rows may omit the clone size; those that give it use once, few, many or a size class.

TRBV20-1	-	many	TRBJ2-7	CSARDGGSEQYF	TGCAGTGCTAGAGATGGGGGTAGCGAGCAGTACTTC
TRBV4-3	-	many	TRBJ2-3	CASSQESWDTQYF	TGCGCCAGCAGCCAAGAGTCGTGGGATACGCAGTATTTT
TRBV5-1	-	many	TRBJ1-2	CASTPNTSTFNYGYTF	TGCGCCAGCACCCCGAATACCTCAACCTTTAACTATGGCTACACCTTC
TRBV20-1	-	many	TRBJ1-2	CSARDGGAGYGYTF	TGCAGTGCTAGAGATGGAGGGGCGGGTTATGGCTACACCTTC
TRBV29-1	-	-	TRBJ1-2	CSLRSGDYGYTF	TGCAGCCTCCGGTCGGGGGACTATGGCTACACTTTC
TRBV20-1	-	-	TRBJ2-7	CSARPGAWGEQYF	TGCAGTGCTAGACCCGGGGCATGGGGCGAGCAGTACTTC
TRBV7-8	-	-	TRBJ2-7	CASSPSSRGFSYEQYF	TGTGCCAGCAGCCCCAGCTCTAGGGGATTTTCCTACGAGCAGTACTTC
TRBV7-2	TRBD1	many	TRBJ1-5	CASSLEQGRPQHF	TGTGCCAGCAGCTTAGAACAGGGGCGGCCCCAGCATTTT
TRBV15	TRBD1	many	TRBJ1-6	CATSLGRTGSNSPLHF	TGTGCCACCAGCTTGGGGAGGACAGGGAGTAATTCACCCCTCCACTTT
TRBV20-1	TRBD2	many	TRBJ2-5	CSATIGGVETQYF	TGCAGTGCTACGATTGGGGGGGTGGAGACCCAGTACTTC
TRBV24-1	TRBD1	many	TRBJ2-2	CATSDQGQDTGELFF	TGTGCCACCAGTGACCAAGGACAGGACACCGGGGAGCTGTTTTTT
TRBV7-7	-	-	TRBJ1-5	CASSTLAGGQPQHF	TGTGCCAGCAGCACCCTAGCGGGGGGGCAGCCCCAGCATTTT
TRBV3-1	TRBD2	many	TRBJ2-3	CASSQTPAGGVTQYF	TGTGCCAGCAGTCAAACCCCAGCGGGGGGGGTTACGCAGTATTTT
TRBV20-1	-	many	TRBJ2-3	CSAHTGSTDTQYF	TGCAGTGCCCACACCGGGAGCACAGATACGCAGTATTTT
TRBV5-1	-	many	TRBJ2-3	CASSLGRGGTSTDTQYF	TGCGCCAGCAGCTTGGGACGGGGAGGCACTAGCACAGATACGCAGTATTTT
TRBV24-1	TRBD2	many	TRBJ2-5	CATSDSGLAQETQYF	TGTGCCACCAGTGACTCAGGACTAGCCCAAGAGACCCAGTACTTC
TRBV5-4	-	many	TRBJ2-2	CASSLNLPAGELFF	TGTGCCAGCAGCTTAAATCTCCCCGCCGGGGAGCTGTTTTTT
TRBV6-5	-	many	TRBJ2-7	CASSTVLEGEQYF	TGTGCCAGCAGTACCGTACTAGAGGGCGAGCAGTACTTC
TRBV20-1	TRBD2	many	TRBJ2-3	CSARPMMRLAGGSTDTQYF	TGCAGTGCTAGGCCTATGATGCGACTAGCGGGGGGTAGCACAGATACGCAGTATTTT
TRBV4-3	TRBD1	-	TRBJ1-1	CASSQGPGQGEAFF	TGCGCCAGCAGCCAAGGGCCCGGACAGGGTGAAGCTTTCTTT
TRBV20-1	TRBD1	many	TRBJ2-3	CSARDFLGGEDRASTDTQYF	TGCAGTGCTAGAGATTTTCTCGGGGGCGAGGACAGGGCTAGCACAGATACGCAGTATTTT
TRBV20-1	TRBD2	many	TRBJ2-5	CSAIHTSGGPQETQYF	TGCAGTGCCATACATACTAGCGGGGGACCCCAGGAGACCCAGTACTTC
TRBV10-3	TRBD2	many	TRBJ2-1	CAISVGLAGGPSSYNEQFF	TGTGCCATCAGTGTGGGACTAGCGGGGGGTCCGAGCTCCTACAATGAGCAGTTCTTC
TRBV5-1	-	-	TRBJ2-5	CASSLHGSQETQYF	TGCGCCAGCAGCTTACATGGGAGCCAAGAGACCCAGTACTTC
TRBV7-2	-	many	TRBJ1-1	CASRLQGLDTEAFF	TGTGCCAGCAGACTTCAGGGTCTTGACACTGAAGCTTTCTTT
TRBV5-1	TRBD2	many	TRBJ2-1	CASSKAGSGVSYNEQFF	TGCGCCAGCAGCAAGGCGGGTAGCGGGGTCTCCTACAATGAGCAGTTCTTC
TRBV6-5	TRBD2	many	TRBJ2-1	CASSWDPRRGVGNEQFF	TGTGCCAGCAGTTGGGACCCGCGGCGGGGGGTGGGGAATGAGCAGTTCTTC
TRBV20-1	TRBD1	many	TRBJ2-2	CSARDPTGGNTGELFF	TGCAGTGCTAGAGATCCGACAGGGGGGAACACCGGGGAGCTGTTTTTT
TRBV15	-	many	TRBJ2-7	CATSRGTGSDEQYF	TGTGCCACCAGCAGAGGAACAGGGTCCGACGAGCAGTACTTC
TRBV20-1	-	-	TRBJ2-7	CSAGEGTWSFYEQYF	TGCAGTGCTGGGGAAGGGACATGGTCCTTCTACGAGCAGTACTTC
TRBV2	-	once	TRBJ2-3	CADARGHTDTQYF	TGTGCCGATGCTCGGGGCCACACAGATACGCAGTATTTT
TRBV20-1	TRBD1	many	TRBJ2-5	CSAWGQLQETQYF	TGCAGTGCTTGGGGACAGCTGCAAGAGACCCAGTACTTC
TRBV20-1	TRBD2	many	TRBJ2-2	CSARVERGASNTGELFF	TGCAGTGCTAGAGTGGAGCGGGGGGCTTCGAACACCGGGGAGCTGTTTTTT
TRBV6-6	TRBD1	many	TRBJ2-2	CASGPGTGGPGELFF	TGTGCCAGCGGGCCCGGGACAGGGGGACCCGGGGAGCTGTTTTTT
TRBV5-1	-	many	TRBJ2-6	CASSPTPTSSGANVLTF	TGCGCCAGCAGCCCTACACCGACGAGCTCTGGGGCCAACGTCCTGACTTTC
TRBV7-8	-	many	TRBJ2-5	CASSLSVARETQYF	TGTGCCAGCAGCTTATCGGTGGCTAGGGAGACCCAGTACTTC
TRBV7-2	-	few	TRBJ1-2	CASSSWQGSSGYTF	TGTGCCAGCAGCTCTTGGCAAGGGAGTAGTGGCTACACCTTC
TRBV5-5	-	many	TRBJ2-7	CASSQRLETSYEQYF	TGTGCCAGCAGCCAACGACTAGAAACCTCCTACGAGCAGTACTTC
TRBV7-2	TRBD1	many	TRBJ1-6	CASSRSWDRNNSPLHF	TGTGCCAGCAGCCGCTCTTGGGACAGGAATAATTCACCCCTCCACTTT
TRBV5-1	TRBD1	many	TRBJ2-7	CASRLGQALIYEQYF	TGCGCCAGCAGATTGGGACAGGCCCTCATCTACGAGCAGTACTTC
TRBV6-5	TRBD1	many	TRBJ1-1	CASSYFGQGEAFF	TGTGCCAGCAGTTATTTCGGACAGGGGGAAGCTTTCTTT
TRBV7-2	-	many	TRBJ2-5	CASSLDRTLGETQYF	TGTGCCAGCAGCTTAGATAGGACCCTGGGGGAGACCCAGTACTTC
TRBV27	TRBD1	many	TRBJ1-2	CASSSNRGGYTF	TGTGCCAGCAGTTCGAACAGGGGTGGCTACACCTTC
TRBV12-3/TRBV12-4	-	many	TRBJ2-1	CASSRDPDNEQFF	TGTGCCAGCAGTCGGGACCCCGACAATGAGCAGTTCTTC
TRBV20-1	-	many	TRBJ1-5	CSAREGEGNQPQHF	TGCAGTGCTAGAGAGGGGGAAGGCAATCAGCCCCAGCATTTT
TRBV7-9	TRBD1	few	TRBJ1-5	CASSLGDRGPLSNQPQHF	TGTGCCAGCAGCTTAGGGGACAGGGGGCCCCTAAGCAATCAGCCCCAGCATTTT